A single sample is the source of the 10 T cell receptor beta chains below, sequenced in a study of CD8+ T cells in alopecia areata. Extracted RNA was reverse transcribed, and the resulting cDNA served as sequencing template. Assay used: immunoSEQ multiplex PCR; TCRdb lists only in-frame clones, some missing. This table has about 69,000 clones, about three fifths appearing once. The specimen was CD8+ T cells sorted from blood, collected at week 0. All receptors come from a human donor with alopecia areata.

This chain connects TRBV29-1 to TRBJ2-2; D is undetermined. The germline gives CDR1 SQVTM, CDR2 ANQGSEA. The CDR3 sequence is 10 residues long. V gave up 4 bases and J gave up 5 bases, with 2 bases separating them. The CDR3 sequence is CSVGTGELFF. CDR3 in DNA: TGCAGCGTTGGTACCGGGGAGCTGTTTTTT.

The V gene is TRBV15, the J gene TRBJ2-7; 8 bases map to TRBD1. With 1 base clipped from V and 6 bases from J, the junction kept 8 bases outside the gene matches. Germline loops: CDR1 LNHNV, CDR2 YYDKDF (reference sequence). This CDR3 has 15 residues. The CDR3 loop is CATSRVGTGGTEQYF. The CDR3, as DNA: TGTGCCACCAGCAGAGTGGGGACAGGTGGGACCGAGCAGTACTTC.

The chain links TRBV30 to TRBJ1-5; the D gene is possibly TRBD1 (6 bases). Trimming stripped 0 bases from V and 6 bases from J, with 12 bases between. Per the germline V gene, CDR1 is GTSNPN and CDR2 is SVGIG (reference sequence). CDR3 length equals 14 residues. The CDR3: CAWSVMGAGQPQHF. DNA for the CDR3: TGTGCCTGGAGTGTGATGGGGGCTGGTCAGCCCCAGCATTTT.

The V call is TRBV27, the J call TRBJ2-5; 9 bases map to TRBD1. This CDR3 has 15 residues. The germline CDR1 and CDR2 sequences are MNHEY and SMNVEV (reference sequence). V lost 2 bases to trimming and J lost 5 bases; unmatched junction nucleotides: 6. The CDR3, as DNA: TGTGCCAGCAGTTTAAGGGGACAGGGTATGGAGACCCAGTACTTC. As protein: CASSLRGQGMETQYF.

The genes are TRBV4-3 and TRBJ1-2; D call uncertain. Between the trimmed V and J ends, which lost 4 bases and 0 bases, there was a span of 12 bases. CDR1 and CDR2 from the germline V gene are LGHNA and YSLEER. The length of the CDR3 is 15 residues. In nucleotides, the CDR3 is TGCGCCAGCAGCCTGGCGGGCACCTCTAACTATGGCTACACCTTC. The encoded protein is CASSLAGTSNYGYTF.

The chain has TRBV4-1 and TRBJ1-4; maybe TRBD1 (5 bases). Germline lookup yields CDR1 MGHRA and CDR2 YSYEKL. This CDR3 has 14 amino acids. Deletions cut 0 bases from V and 13 bases from J, with 15 bases between. CDR3 region: CASSQEPGIARLFF. The CDR3 coding sequence is TGCGCCAGCAGCCAAGAGCCAGGGATTGCGCGACTGTTTTTT.

The J gene is TRBJ2-7, the V gene TRBV27; 14 bases agree with TRBD2. Germline-derived CDR1 and CDR2 are MNHEY and SMNVEV (reference sequence). CDR3 length: 16 residues. Trimming cost V 3 bases and J 4 bases; bases outside gene matches: 5. CDR3 DNA sequence: TGTGCCAGCAGTTTGGGAGGACTAGCGGGAGGTTACGAGCAGTACTTC. It translates to CASSLGGLAGGYEQYF.

The gene calls are TRBV14 and TRBJ2-1, with D possibly TRBD2 on 5 matching bases. Germline values: CDR1 SGHDN, CDR2 FVKESK. V was trimmed by 1 base and J by 6 bases, leaving 13 bases between them. The length of the CDR3 is 15 residues. CDR3 in amino acids: CASSQVSSGPNEQFF. The CDR3, as DNA: TGTGCCAGCAGCCAAGTATCAAGCGGACCCAATGAGCAGTTCTTC.

The chain recombines TRBV5-1 with TRBJ1-5, with D tentatively TRBD1 (5 bases). Germline V gene sequence: CDR1 SGHRS, CDR2 YFSETQ. The germline V and J ends were trimmed by 2 bases and 3 bases, with 9 bases remaining between them. The CDR3 is 14 residues long. CDR3 in amino acids: CASSFTGANQPQHF. CDR3 DNA sequence: TGCGCCAGCAGCTTCACCGGGGCCAATCAGCCCCAGCATTTT.

The chain recombines TRBV30 with TRBJ1-5; D gene ambiguous. There are 13 residues in the CDR3. Germline CDR1 and CDR2: GTSNPN and SVGIG (reference sequence). Trimming removed 0 bases from V and 2 bases from J, with 5 bases in between. The CDR3: CAWSVMGNQPQHF. As DNA, the CDR3 is TGTGCCTGGAGTGTAATGGGCAATCAGCCCCAGCATTTT.